Here is one T cell receptor (beta chain) with its context. These data are taken from a study of blood T cell repertoires in COVID-19. The overall study: Samples taken during acute and convalescent COVID-19 were collected in the United States, Italy and Spain.

This CDR3 is 15 amino acids long. CDR1 and CDR2 (germline): MGHRA, YSYEKL. J gave up 4 bases and V 3 bases, and 6 bases lay outside the gene matches. In the authors' workflow: Amplification of reference gene primers was used by the study to estimate nucleated cell counts. Only in-frame clones appear in the TCRdb table, and some are missing; sequencing was by immunoSEQ multiplex PCR. V and J calls and clone size are copied from that table; D and trimming were computed from the DNA. Of about 240,000 clones listed, approximately 83% were seen once; the top ten hold 9.6%. V is TRBV4-1 and J is TRBJ1-5; 7 bases are shared with TRBD1. The sequence was collected from a woman at least 80 years old with acute or convalescent COVID-19. Sequences were obtained from peripheral blood. CDR3 nucleotide sequence: TGCGCCAGCAGCCACGGCCCGGGACAGAATCAGCCCCAGCATTTT. Translating gives CASSHGPGQNQPQHF.